This T cell receptor (beta chain) was identified during a study of blood T cell repertoires in COVID-19. Study background: Material from acute and convalescent COVID-19 was sourced from the United States, Italy and Spain. In each case, the material was cDNA or gDNA derived from T cells, B-cell-depleted T cells, or PBMCs.

In its sample, this clone was seen once. Original data processing: Estimated nucleated cell counts came from reference gene primer amplification. Assay: immunoSEQ multiplex PCR; the TCRdb copy retains only in-frame clones and omits some. V and J calls and clone size are given by that table; D and trimming were obtained from the DNA. The sample shows roughly 280,000 clones, 65% to 90% of them seen only once. The sequence was obtained from a man aged 30-40 years with active or convalescent COVID-19. Sequencing was carried out using peripheral blood.

CDR3 residues: CASSPLQGAMDTQYF. In DNA, the CDR3 is TGTGCCAGCAGCCCCCTACAGGGGGCTATGGATACGCAGTATTTT. The chain joins TRBV9 to TRBJ2-3, with 9 bases aligning to TRBD1. The CDR3 is made up of 15 amino acids. The junction had 9 bases not matched to a gene; V was cut back by 4 bases and J by 6 bases. The germline V gene has CDR1 SGDLS and CDR2 YYNGEE.